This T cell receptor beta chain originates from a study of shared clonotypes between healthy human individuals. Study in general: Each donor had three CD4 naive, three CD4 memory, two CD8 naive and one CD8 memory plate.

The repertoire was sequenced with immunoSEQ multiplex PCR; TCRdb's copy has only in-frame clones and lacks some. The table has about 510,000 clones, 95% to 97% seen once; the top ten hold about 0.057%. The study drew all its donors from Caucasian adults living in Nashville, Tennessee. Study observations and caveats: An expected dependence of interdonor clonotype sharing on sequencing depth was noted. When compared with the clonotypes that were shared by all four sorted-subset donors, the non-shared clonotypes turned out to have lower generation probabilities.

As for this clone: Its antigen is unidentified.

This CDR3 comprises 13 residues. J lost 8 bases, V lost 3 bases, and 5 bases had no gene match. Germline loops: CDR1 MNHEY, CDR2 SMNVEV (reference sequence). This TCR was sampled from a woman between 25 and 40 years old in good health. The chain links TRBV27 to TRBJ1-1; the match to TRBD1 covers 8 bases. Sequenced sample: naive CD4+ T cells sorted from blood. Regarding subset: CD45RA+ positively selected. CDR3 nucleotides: TGTGCCAGCAGTTTCACAGGGGGTAGGGAAGCTTTCTTT. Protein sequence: CASSFTGGREAFF.